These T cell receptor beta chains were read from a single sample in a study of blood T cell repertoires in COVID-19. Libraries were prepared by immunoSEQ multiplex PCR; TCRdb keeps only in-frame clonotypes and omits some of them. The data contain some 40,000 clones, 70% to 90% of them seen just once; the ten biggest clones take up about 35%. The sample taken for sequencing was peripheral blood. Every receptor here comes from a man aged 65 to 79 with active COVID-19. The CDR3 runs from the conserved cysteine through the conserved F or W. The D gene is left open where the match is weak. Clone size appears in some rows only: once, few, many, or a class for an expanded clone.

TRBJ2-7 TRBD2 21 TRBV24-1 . CATSDGRDRGLAGDVAYEQYF TGTGCCACCAGTGATGGCCGGGACAGGGGACTAGCGGGAGATGTTGCCTACGAGCAGTACTTC
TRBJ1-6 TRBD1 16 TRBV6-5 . CASSFGQGAPRSPLHF TGTGCCAGCAGTTTCGGACAGGGGGCCCCGCGTTCACCCCTCCACTTT
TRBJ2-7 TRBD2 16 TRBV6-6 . CASSTPTSGKTYEQYF TGTGCCAGCAGCACCCCGACTAGCGGGAAAACCTACGAGCAGTACTTC
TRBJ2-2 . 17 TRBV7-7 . CASSRTGLTTNTGELFF TGTGCCAGCAGCCGAACGGGCCTGACTACGAACACCGGGGAGCTGTTTTTT
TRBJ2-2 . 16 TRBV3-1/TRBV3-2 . CASSQELVRNTGELFF TGTGCCAGCAGCCAAGAATTGGTCAGGAACACCGGGGAGCTGTTTTTT
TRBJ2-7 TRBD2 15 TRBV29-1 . CSVSGLAGPSYEQYF TGCAGCGTATCGGGACTAGCGGGGCCTTCCTACGAGCAGTACTTC
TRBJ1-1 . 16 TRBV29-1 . CSVRGIGGRMNTEAFF TGCAGCGTCAGAGGCATTGGGGGCCGTATGAACACTGAAGCTTTCTTT
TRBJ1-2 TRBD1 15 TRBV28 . CASSLWGQGRYGYTF TGTGCCAGCAGTTTATGGGGACAGGGGAGATATGGCTACACCTTC
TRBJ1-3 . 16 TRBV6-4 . CASSDPSRGPGNTIYF TGTGCCAGCAGTGACCCCTCGCGGGGGCCTGGAAACACCATATATTTT
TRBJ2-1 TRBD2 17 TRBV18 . CASSPGTSGRANNEQFF TGTGCCAGCTCACCGGGGACTAGCGGGAGGGCCAACAATGAGCAGTTCTTC
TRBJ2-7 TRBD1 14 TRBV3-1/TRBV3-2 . CASSHGTGTYEQYF TGTGCCAGCAGCCACGGGACAGGCACTTACGAGCAGTACTTC
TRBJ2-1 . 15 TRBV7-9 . CASSLGSGPYNEQFF TGTGCCAGCAGCTTAGGAAGCGGGCCGTACAATGAGCAGTTCTTC
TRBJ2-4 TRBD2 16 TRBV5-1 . CASSLTSGLSKNIQYF TGCGCCAGCAGCTTAACTAGCGGTTTATCCAAAAACATTCAGTACTTC
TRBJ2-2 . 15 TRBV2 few CASRGRQTTFGELFF TGTGCCAGCAGAGGAAGACAGACCACCTTCGGGGAGCTGTTTTTT
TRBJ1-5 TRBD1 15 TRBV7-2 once CASSPHLGTGPPWHF TGTGCCAGCAGCCCACACCTCGGGACAGGTCCCCCGTGGCATTTT
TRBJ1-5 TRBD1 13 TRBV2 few CASRWTGTQPQHF TGTGCCAGCAGATGGACAGGGACCCAGCCCCAGCATTTT
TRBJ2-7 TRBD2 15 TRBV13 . CASSFPWGEGREQYF TGTGCCAGCAGCTTTCCCTGGGGGGAGGGACGCGAGCAGTACTTC
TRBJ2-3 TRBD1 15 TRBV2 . CASSEMGTGVDTQYF TGTGCCAGCAGTGAAATGGGGACAGGGGTAGATACGCAGTATTTT
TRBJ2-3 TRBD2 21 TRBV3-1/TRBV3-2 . CASSQDRSLAGGPGRTDTQYF TGTGCCAGCAGCCAAGATAGAAGTCTAGCGGGAGGGCCGGGGAGGACAGATACGCAGTATTTT
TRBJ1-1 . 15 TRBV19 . CASSSPGAPNTEAFF TGTGCCAGTAGTAGCCCAGGGGCCCCGAACACTGAAGCTTTCTTT